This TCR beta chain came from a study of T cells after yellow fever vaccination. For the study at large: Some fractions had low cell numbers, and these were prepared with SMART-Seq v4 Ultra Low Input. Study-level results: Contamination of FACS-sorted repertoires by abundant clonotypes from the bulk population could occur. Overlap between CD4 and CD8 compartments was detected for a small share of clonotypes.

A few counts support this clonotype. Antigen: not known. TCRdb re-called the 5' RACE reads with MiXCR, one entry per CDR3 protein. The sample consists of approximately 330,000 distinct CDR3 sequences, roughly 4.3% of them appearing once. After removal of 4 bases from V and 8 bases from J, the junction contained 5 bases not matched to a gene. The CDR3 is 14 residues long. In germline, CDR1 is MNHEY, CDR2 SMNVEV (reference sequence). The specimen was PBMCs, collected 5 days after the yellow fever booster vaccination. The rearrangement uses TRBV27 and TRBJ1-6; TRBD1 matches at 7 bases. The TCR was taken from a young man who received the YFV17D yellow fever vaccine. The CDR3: CASSWQGGDSPLHF. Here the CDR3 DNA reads TGTGCCAGCAGTTGGCAGGGGGGAGATTCACCCCTCCACTTT.